Each of the 30 T cell receptor beta chains below was sequenced from the same sample in a study of patients and donors after allogeneic stem cell transplantation. TCRdb fed the RT-PCR reads into MiXCR, producing one record per CDR3 protein. The data hold hundreds of thousands of distinct CDR3 sequences, with around 16% observed a single time. The sequencing sample was made of blood, either unsorted or a sorted T cell fraction (not recorded which). All receptors derive from a human donor who was either an allogeneic HSCT recipient or a stem cell or donor lymphocyte infusion donor (not recorded which). It is not recorded whose cells these are; they may come from a transplant donor.

This clonotype was detected many times. The chain is built from TRBV28 and TRBJ1-3; no firm D call. Between the trimmed V and J ends, which lost 4 bases and 0 bases, there was a span of 13 bases. Germline CDR1 is MDHEN and CDR2 is SYDVKM. This CDR3 comprises 16 residues. The CDR3 is CASSSSRHNSGNTIYF. In DNA, the CDR3 is TGTGCCAGCAGTTCATCCCGTCATAACTCTGGAAACACCATATATTTT. The full variable domain, rest sourced from reference TRBV28 and TRBJ1-3, is DVKVTQSSRYLVKRTGEKVFLECVQDMDHENMFWYRQDPGLGLRLIYFSYDVKMKEKGDIPEGYSVSREKKERFSLILESASTNQTSMYLCASSSSRHNSGNTIYFGEGSWLTVV.

The chain recombines TRBV10-3 with TRBJ2-1; D may correspond to TRBD1 or TRBD2 (6 bases each). Deletions cut 4 bases from V and 2 bases from J, with 15 bases between. The CDR3 is made up of 16 amino acids. CDR1 ENHRY and CDR2 SYGVKD come from the germline V gene. The CDR3 DNA reads TGTGCCATCAGTGGGGGAGGACAGCTAGCCTACAATGAGCAGTTCTTC. This gives the protein CAISGGGQLAYNEQFF.

The chain combines TRBV6-2 or TRBV6-3 with TRBJ1-1; D uncertain. Per germline, CDR1 MNHEY and CDR2 SVGEGT. The CDR3 has 15 residues. Deletions cut 2 bases from V and 5 bases from J, with 15 bases between. Here the CDR3 DNA reads TGTGCCAGCAGTTACGACGACGACCTGATGACTGAAGCTTTCTTT. Its protein product is CASSYDDDLMTEAFF.

This clonotype was observed a handful of times. CDR3 residues: CSAREPRTGFYEQYF. The CDR3 DNA is TGCAGTGCTAGAGAGCCACGTACAGGGTTCTACGAGCAGTACTTC. V usage is TRBV20-1 and J usage is TRBJ2-7; a possible D gene is TRBD1 (6 bases). The CDR3 sequence is 15 residues long. V lost 0 bases and J 3 bases, leaving 15 bases between the germline ends. Germline CDR1 is DFQATT and CDR2 is SNEGSKA (reference sequence).

This clonotype was observed a few times. The J gene is TRBJ1-1, the V gene TRBV23-1; the D gene is possibly TRBD1 (5 bases). TRBV23-1 carries the ORF label, with uncertain function. This CDR3 spans 14 amino acids. V lost 0 bases to trimming and J lost 7 bases, with 12 bases between them. In nucleotides, the CDR3 is TGCGCCAGCAGTCAATCGCCAGGGCCCCATGAAGCTTTCTTT. It translates to CASSQSPGPHEAFF.

This clonotype has a handful of counts. The CDR3 reads CASSEYMGQGPGELFF. CDR3 DNA: TGTGCCAGCAGTGAATATATGGGACAGGGGCCCGGGGAGCTGTTTTTT. The V and J genes are TRBV25-1 and TRBJ2-2, with 10 nucleotides matching TRBD1. The V gene end was trimmed by 0 bases and the J gene end by 6 bases; junction bases not matched to a gene: 4. This CDR3 is 16 amino acids long. CDR1 is MGHDK, CDR2 SYGVNS, per germline.

This chain connects TRBV12-3 or TRBV12-4 to TRBJ1-2, with D uncertain. This CDR3 spans 13 amino acids. Trimming took off 6 bases at V and 6 bases at J, with 14 bases between the two ends. Here the CDR3 DNA reads TGTGCCAGCAGCCCCCGTCATGGAGATGGCTACACCTTC. Its protein is CASSPRHGDGYTF.

There are a few counts of this clonotype. This chain uses TRBV12-3 or TRBV12-4 with TRBJ2-7; tentative D call: TRBD2 (6 bases). V gave up 8 bases and J gave up 7 bases, with 15 bases separating them. The CDR3 is 12 amino acids. The CDR3 nucleotides read TGTGCCAGCCGGGACTTCCTCGGGGAGCAGTACTTC. Encoded protein: CASRDFLGEQYF.

In its sample, this clonotype was seen a few times. The chain has TRBV7-9 and TRBJ2-1; TRBD2 matches at 7 bases. Trimming took 4 bases from V and 0 from J; bases not matched to a gene: 0. Looked up from germline, CDR1 is SEHNR and CDR2 is FQNEAQ (reference sequence). CDR3 length: 14 residues. CDR3: CASSWGGSYNEQFF. The CDR3 DNA is TGTGCCAGCAGCTGGGGGGGCTCCTACAATGAGCAGTTCTTC.

The sample holds a few counts of this clonotype. The chain recombines TRBV2 with TRBJ2-7; D is unresolved. The CDR3 has 14 residues. Germline-derived CDR1 and CDR2 are SNHLY and FYNNEI. Between the trimmed V and J ends, which lost 8 bases and 2 bases, there was a span of 16 bases. The chain's CDR3 is CASRPSDVPYEQYF. CDR3 coding DNA: TGTGCCAGCCGGCCGTCGGACGTACCCTACGAGCAGTACTTC.

This clonotype was observed a handful of times. The chain joins TRBV20-1 to TRBJ2-6; D possibly uses TRBD1 or TRBD2 (5 bases each). Trimming left V 3 bases short and J 0 bases short, with 12 bases between. The length of the CDR3 is 16 residues. The germline gives CDR1 DFQATT, CDR2 SNEGSKA (reference sequence). The CDR3 loop reads CSASFGGASGANVLTF. In DNA, the CDR3 is TGCAGTGCTAGTTTTGGGGGAGCCTCTGGGGCCAACGTCCTGACTTTC.

Many counts were recorded for this clonotype. The chain employs TRBV6-1 and TRBJ1-6, with D unclear. CDR1 is MNHNS, CDR2 SASEGT, per germline. The V end was cut by 5 bases, the J end by 0 bases, with 8 bases between. The CDR3 contains 15 residues. This chain's CDR3 is CASSHTSSYNSPLHF. The DNA for the CDR3 is TGTGCCAGCAGTCACACTAGCTCCTATAATTCACCCCTCCACTTT.

The chain combines TRBV5-1 with TRBJ1-3; D gene ambiguous. Germline V gene sequence: CDR1 SGHRS, CDR2 YFSETQ. The CDR3 sequence is 14 residues long. V was cut by 0 bases and J by 3 bases, with 7 bases left in between. CDR3 in amino acids: CASSLGAGGNTIYF. CDR3 DNA: TGCGCCAGCAGCTTGGGGGCAGGTGGAAACACCATATATTTT.

This clonotype was seen a few times. The gene calls are TRBV6-1 and TRBJ2-2; 12 bases line up with TRBD2. The germline V gene encodes CDR1 MNHNS and CDR2 SASEGT. V gave up 1 base and J gave up 0 bases; unmatched junction bases: 3. This CDR3 spans 18 amino acids. CDR3 residues: CASSEGLAGDANTGELFF. The CDR3 DNA reads as TGTGCCAGCAGTGAAGGACTAGCGGGGGACGCGAACACCGGGGAGCTGTTTTTT.

The gene calls are TRBV10-2 and TRBJ1-2; 9 positions agree with TRBD1. Trimming at V came to 2 bases and at J to 2 bases, leaving 9 bases not matched to a gene. CDR1 WSHSY and CDR2 SAAADI come from the germline V gene. This CDR3 is built from 17 residues. The CDR3 bases are TGCGCCAGCAGTGAGGCCACGACAGGGGGGAGGAACTATGGCTACACCTTC. Protein sequence: CASSEATTGGRNYGYTF.

The V gene is TRBV7-9, the J gene TRBJ2-1; 8 positions match TRBD2. Germline loops: CDR1 SEHNR, CDR2 FQNEAQ (reference sequence). V dropped 6 bases and J dropped 6; count of bases not matched to a gene: 13. The CDR3 is 16 amino acids. The DNA for the CDR3 is TGTGCCAGCAGTCTCTTAAGTACTAGCGGACCCAATGAGCAGTTCTTC. Translation: CASSLLSTSGPNEQFF.

This clonotype was seen many times. The CDR3 protein is CASTDSGDKNIQYF. CDR3 DNA: TGTGCCAGCACTGATAGCGGGGACAAAAACATTCAGTACTTC. The chain recombines TRBV12-3 or TRBV12-4 with TRBJ2-4, with TRBD2 matching over 8 bases. Trimming took 7 bases from V and 3 from J; bases not matched to a gene: 5. There are 14 residues in the CDR3.

Many counts were recorded for this clonotype. This sequence joins TRBV7-9 and TRBJ1-1; 10 bases are shared with TRBD1. J lost 5 bases, V lost 5 bases, and 14 bases had no gene match. The CDR3 runs to 17 residues. Germline V lookup: CDR1 SEHNR, CDR2 FQNEAQ (reference sequence). CDR3 DNA sequence: TGTGCCAGCAGCCCCCCTTACTGGGGGACAGGGGAGACTGAAGCTTTCTTT. Protein: CASSPPYWGTGETEAFF.

The chain recombines TRBV7-9 with TRBJ2-1; TRBD2 aligns across 11 bases. This CDR3 contains 16 residues. In germline, CDR1 is SEHNR, CDR2 FQNEAQ (reference sequence). J was trimmed by 2 bases and V by 5 bases; bases with no gene match: 5. This chain's CDR3 is CASSPRLAGPYNEQFF. CDR3 in DNA: TGTGCCAGCAGCCCCCGACTAGCGGGACCCTACAATGAGCAGTTCTTC. Full variable domain (missing parts from reference TRBV7-9 and TRBJ2-1): DTGVSQNPRHKITKRGQNVTFRCDPISEHNRLYWYRQTLGQGPEFLTYFQNEAQLEKSRLLSDRFSAERPKGSFSTLEIQRTEQGDSAMYLCASSPRLAGPYNEQFFGPGTRLTVL.

The chain is built from TRBV5-1 and TRBJ2-1; 11 nucleotides match TRBD2. The CDR3 runs 15 residues. Germline CDR1 and CDR2: SGHRS and YFSETQ. V dropped 0 bases and J dropped 7; count of bases not matched to a gene: 3. The DNA for the CDR3 is TGCGCCAGCAGCTTGGGACTAGCGGGAATTAATGAGCAGTTCTTC. Protein: CASSLGLAGINEQFF.

This clonotype has a count of ten or more. The chain is built from TRBV24-1 and TRBJ2-3, with 10 nucleotides matching TRBD2. Germline values: CDR1 KGHDR, CDR2 SFDVKD. V lost 3 bases and J lost 0; bases outside the gene matches: 2. The CDR3 runs 16 residues. The CDR3 loop reads CATSDPTSGSTDTQYF. Written as DNA, the CDR3 is TGTGCCACCAGTGATCCGACTAGCGGGAGCACAGATACGCAGTATTTT.

The gene calls are TRBV2 and TRBJ2-1, with D possibly TRBD1 on 7 matching bases. V lost 2 bases and J lost 4, with 12 bases in between. CDR1 is SNHLY, CDR2 FYNNEI, per germline. The CDR3 has 15 residues. In nucleotides, the CDR3 is TGTGCCAGCAGTGAATCTGCAGGGGGGTACAATGAGCAGTTCTTC. Its protein is CASSESAGGYNEQFF.

On this clonotype: A read error is possible here, since a much larger clone lies one base away. V gene TRBV29-1 combines with J gene TRBJ2-2, with D possibly being TRBD1 (6 bases). Germline CDR1 and CDR2: SQVTM and ANQGSEA. Trimming shortened V by 1 base and J by 13 bases, and 10 bases separated the two germline ends. The CDR3 totals 11 residues. CDR3: CSVEGQGWLFF. CDR3 DNA: TGCAGCGTTGAAGGGCAGGGGTGGCTGTTTTTT.

This chain connects TRBV12-3 or TRBV12-4 to TRBJ1-5; 7 bases align to TRBD1. Losses at the gene ends were 6 bases for V and 6 bases for J; bases not matched to a gene: 11. This CDR3 region has 15 residues. The CDR3 DNA reads as TGTGCCAGCAGAACCGGGACAGCGGCGGGTCAGCCCCAGCATTTT. Translated: CASRTGTAAGQPQHF.

This clonotype was seen many times. The chain is built from TRBV5-1 and TRBJ1-2, with no clear D. Germline lookup yields CDR1 SGHRS and CDR2 YFSETQ. CDR3 length: 12 residues. V shed 2 bases and J shed 7 bases, with 9 bases lying between them. The CDR3 sequence: CASSFEDLGYTF. CDR3 in DNA: TGCGCCAGCAGCTTCGAGGATCTTGGCTACACCTTC.

This clonotype was picked up many times. This chain links TRBV5-6 with TRBJ2-7; 8 positions match TRBD1. CDR1 is SGHDT and CDR2 is YYEEEE in the germline V gene. V was clipped by 2 bases and J by 4 bases; unmatched bases: 5. There are 14 residues in the CDR3. The CDR3: CASSFRDRLYEQYF. The DNA for the CDR3 is TGTGCCAGCAGCTTCCGGGACAGGCTATACGAGCAGTACTTC.

A few counts support this clonotype. The genes are TRBV7-2 and TRBJ1-6, with TRBD1 matching 8 bases. V dropped 5 bases and J dropped 9; count of bases not matched to a gene: 9. Germline assignment: CDR1 SGHTA and CDR2 FQGNSA. The CDR3 loop spans 15 amino acids. The CDR3 spells CASSQRQGRGSPLHF. In nucleotides, the CDR3 is TGTGCCAGCAGCCAACGACAGGGGCGGGGTTCACCCCTCCACTTT.

This clonotype was detected only a few times. The chain combines TRBV19 with TRBJ1-1; no reliable D call. The CDR3 has 14 amino acids. Germline loops: CDR1 LNHDA, CDR2 SQIVND (reference sequence). Trimming took 3 bases from V and 3 from J, leaving 11 bases between them. The CDR3 loop is CASSISWKDTEAFF. In nucleotides, the CDR3 is TGTGCCAGTAGTATTTCGTGGAAGGACACTGAAGCTTTCTTT.

The chain uses TRBV7-2 and TRBJ2-7, with 8 bases aligning to TRBD1. J gave up 0 bases and V 3 bases, and 10 bases lay outside the gene matches. The CDR3 has 17 amino acids. Germline lookup yields CDR1 SGHTA and CDR2 FQGNSA. CDR3 DNA: TGTGCCAGCAGCTTCCTTTCTAGGACAGGGAGCTCCTACGAGCAGTACTTC. This sequence encodes CASSFLSRTGSSYEQYF.

J is TRBJ2-7 and V is TRBV27; TRBD1 is a possible D gene (5 bases). CDR1 is MNHEY, CDR2 SMNVEV, per germline (reference sequence). This CDR3 spans 13 amino acids. The V gene lost 4 bases and the J gene lost 2 bases, with 9 bases spanning the gap. CDR3: CASSWGRTYEQYF. The CDR3 region has the DNA TGTGCCAGCAGTTGGGGCAGAACCTACGAGCAGTACTTC.